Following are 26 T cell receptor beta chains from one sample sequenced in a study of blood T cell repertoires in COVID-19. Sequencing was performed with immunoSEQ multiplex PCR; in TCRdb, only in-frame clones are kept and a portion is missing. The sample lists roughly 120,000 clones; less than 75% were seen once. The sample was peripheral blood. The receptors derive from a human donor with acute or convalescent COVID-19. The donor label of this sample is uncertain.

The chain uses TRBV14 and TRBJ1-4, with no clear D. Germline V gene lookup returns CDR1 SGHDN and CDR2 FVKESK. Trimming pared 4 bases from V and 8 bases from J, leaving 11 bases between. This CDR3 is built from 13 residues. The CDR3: CASSRGRGEKLFF. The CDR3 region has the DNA TGTGCCAGCAGCCGTGGGAGAGGGGAAAAACTGTTTTTT.

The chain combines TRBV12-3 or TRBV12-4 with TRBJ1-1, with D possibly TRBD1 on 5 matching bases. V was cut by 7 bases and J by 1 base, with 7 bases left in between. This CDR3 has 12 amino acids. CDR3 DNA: TGTGCCAGCACCGACAGGAACACTGAAGCTTTCTTT. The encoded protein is CASTDRNTEAFF.

The CDR3 sequence: CASRPHGEGNTEAFF. The CDR3 coding sequence is TGTGCCAGCAGACCTCATGGAGAGGGGAACACTGAAGCTTTCTTT. The chain combines TRBV28 with TRBJ1-1; D gene uncertain. Germline CDR1 is MDHEN and CDR2 is SYDVKM. Trimming removed 6 bases from V and 1 base from J, with 15 bases in between. The CDR3 contains 15 residues.

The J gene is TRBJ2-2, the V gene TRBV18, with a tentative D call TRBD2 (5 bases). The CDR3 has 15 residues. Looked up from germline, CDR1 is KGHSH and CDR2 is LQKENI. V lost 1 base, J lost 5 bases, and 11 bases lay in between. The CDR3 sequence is CASSPLAPGTGELFF. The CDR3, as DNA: TGTGCCAGCTCACCACTTGCCCCGGGAACCGGGGAGCTGTTTTTT.

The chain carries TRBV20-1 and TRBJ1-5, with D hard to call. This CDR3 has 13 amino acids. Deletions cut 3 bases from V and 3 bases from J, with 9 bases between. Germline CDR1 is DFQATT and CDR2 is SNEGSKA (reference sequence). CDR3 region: CSASQVLNQPQHF. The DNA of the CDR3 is TGCAGTGCTAGTCAGGTGCTCAATCAGCCCCAGCATTTT.

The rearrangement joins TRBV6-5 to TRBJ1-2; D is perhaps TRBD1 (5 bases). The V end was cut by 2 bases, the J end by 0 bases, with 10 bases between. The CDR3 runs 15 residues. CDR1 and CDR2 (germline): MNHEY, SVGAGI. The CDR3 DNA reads TGTGCCAGCAGTTACAAAAGGGGTTCTAACTATGGCTACACCTTC. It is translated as CASSYKRGSNYGYTF.

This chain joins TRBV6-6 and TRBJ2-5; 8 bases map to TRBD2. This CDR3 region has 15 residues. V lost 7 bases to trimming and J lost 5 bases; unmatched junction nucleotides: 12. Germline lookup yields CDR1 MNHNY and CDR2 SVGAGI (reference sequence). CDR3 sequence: CASTYSGGGVETQYF. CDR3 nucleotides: TGTGCCAGCACCTACTCGGGGGGGGGCGTGGAGACCCAGTACTTC.

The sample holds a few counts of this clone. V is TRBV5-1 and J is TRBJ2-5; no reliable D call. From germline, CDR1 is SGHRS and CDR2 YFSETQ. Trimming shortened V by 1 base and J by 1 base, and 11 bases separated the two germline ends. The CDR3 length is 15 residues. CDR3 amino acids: CASSLTVSPQETQYF. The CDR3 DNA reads TGCGCCAGCAGCTTGACTGTAAGTCCCCAAGAGACCCAGTACTTC.

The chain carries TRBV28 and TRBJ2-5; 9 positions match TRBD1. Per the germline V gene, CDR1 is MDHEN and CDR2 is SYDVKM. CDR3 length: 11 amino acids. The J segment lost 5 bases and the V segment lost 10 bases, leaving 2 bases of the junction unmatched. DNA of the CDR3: TGTGCCACTGGACAGGGGGAGACCCAGTACTTC. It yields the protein CATGQGETQYF.

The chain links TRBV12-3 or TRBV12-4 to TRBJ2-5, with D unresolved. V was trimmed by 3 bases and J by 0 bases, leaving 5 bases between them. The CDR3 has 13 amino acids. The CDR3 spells CASSFANQETQYF. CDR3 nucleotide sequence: TGTGCCAGCAGTTTTGCTAACCAAGAGACCCAGTACTTC.

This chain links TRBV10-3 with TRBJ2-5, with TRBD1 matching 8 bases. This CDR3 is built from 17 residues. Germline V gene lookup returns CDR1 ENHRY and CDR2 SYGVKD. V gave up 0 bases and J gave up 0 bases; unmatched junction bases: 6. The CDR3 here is CAISESMGTGHQETQYF. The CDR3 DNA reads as TGTGCCATCAGTGAGTCGATGGGGACAGGCCACCAAGAGACCCAGTACTTC.

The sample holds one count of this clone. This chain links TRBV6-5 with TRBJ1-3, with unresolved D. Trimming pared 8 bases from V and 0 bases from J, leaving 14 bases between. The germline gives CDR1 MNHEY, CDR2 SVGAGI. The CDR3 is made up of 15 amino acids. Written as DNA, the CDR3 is TGTGCCAGCGGTAGGGCGGGTAGCTCTGGAAACACCATATATTTT. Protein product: CASGRAGSSGNTIYF.

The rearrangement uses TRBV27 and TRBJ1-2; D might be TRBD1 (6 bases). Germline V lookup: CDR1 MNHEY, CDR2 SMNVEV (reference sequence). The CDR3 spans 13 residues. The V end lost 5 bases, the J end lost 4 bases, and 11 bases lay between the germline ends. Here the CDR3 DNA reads TGTGCCAGCAGTATGCTCAGGGGCTATGGCTACACCTTC. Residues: CASSMLRGYGYTF.

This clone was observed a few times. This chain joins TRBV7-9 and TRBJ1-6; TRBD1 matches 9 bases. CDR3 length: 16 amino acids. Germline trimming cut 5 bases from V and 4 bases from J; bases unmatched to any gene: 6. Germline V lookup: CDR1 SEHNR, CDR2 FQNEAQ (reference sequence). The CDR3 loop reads CASSAGTGFYNSPLHF. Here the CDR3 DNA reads TGTGCCAGCAGCGCCGGGACAGGGTTTTATAATTCACCCCTCCACTTT.

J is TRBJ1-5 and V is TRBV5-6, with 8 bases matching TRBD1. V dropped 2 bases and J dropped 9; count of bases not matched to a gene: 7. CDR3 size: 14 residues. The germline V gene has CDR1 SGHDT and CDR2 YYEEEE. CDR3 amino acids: CASSFGDRGRPQHF. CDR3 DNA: TGTGCCAGCAGCTTCGGAGACAGGGGAAGGCCCCAGCATTTT.

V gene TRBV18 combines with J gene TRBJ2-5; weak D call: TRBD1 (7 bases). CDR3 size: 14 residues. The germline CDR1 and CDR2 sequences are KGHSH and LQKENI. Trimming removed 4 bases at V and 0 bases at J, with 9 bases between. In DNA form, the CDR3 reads TGTGCCAGCTCACGCGGGACAGACCAAGAGACCCAGTACTTC. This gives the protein CASSRGTDQETQYF.

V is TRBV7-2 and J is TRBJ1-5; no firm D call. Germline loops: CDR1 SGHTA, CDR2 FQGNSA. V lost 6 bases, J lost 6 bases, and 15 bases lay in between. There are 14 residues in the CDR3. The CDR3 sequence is CASSSTASGQPQHF. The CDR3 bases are TGTGCCAGCAGTTCGACCGCCTCGGGTCAGCCCCAGCATTTT.

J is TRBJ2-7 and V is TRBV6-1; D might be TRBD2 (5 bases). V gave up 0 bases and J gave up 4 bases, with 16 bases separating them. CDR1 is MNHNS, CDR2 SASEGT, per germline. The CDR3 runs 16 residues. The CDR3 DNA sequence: TGTGCCAGCAGTGAAGCCCGACACCGGGAAGGGTACGAGCAGTACTTC. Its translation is CASSEARHREGYEQYF.

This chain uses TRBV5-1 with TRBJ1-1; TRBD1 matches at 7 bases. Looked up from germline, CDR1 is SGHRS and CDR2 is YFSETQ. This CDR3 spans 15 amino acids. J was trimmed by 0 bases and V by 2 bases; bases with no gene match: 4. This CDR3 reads CASSFWTGLNTEAFF. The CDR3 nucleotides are TGCGCCAGCAGCTTCTGGACAGGTTTGAACACTGAAGCTTTCTTT.

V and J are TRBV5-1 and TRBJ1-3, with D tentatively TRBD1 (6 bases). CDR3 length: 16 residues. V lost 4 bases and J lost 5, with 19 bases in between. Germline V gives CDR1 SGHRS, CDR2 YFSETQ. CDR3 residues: CASSVGPRGRRNTIYF. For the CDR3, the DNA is TGCGCCAGCAGCGTGGGGCCGCGGGGGCGCAGAAACACCATATATTTT.

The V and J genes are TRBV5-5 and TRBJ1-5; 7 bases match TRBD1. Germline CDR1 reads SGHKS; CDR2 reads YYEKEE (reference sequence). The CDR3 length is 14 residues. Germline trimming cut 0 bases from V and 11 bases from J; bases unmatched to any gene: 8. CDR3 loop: CASSLGDSFKTQHF. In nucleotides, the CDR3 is TGTGCCAGCAGCTTGGGGGACAGCTTTAAGACCCAGCATTTT.

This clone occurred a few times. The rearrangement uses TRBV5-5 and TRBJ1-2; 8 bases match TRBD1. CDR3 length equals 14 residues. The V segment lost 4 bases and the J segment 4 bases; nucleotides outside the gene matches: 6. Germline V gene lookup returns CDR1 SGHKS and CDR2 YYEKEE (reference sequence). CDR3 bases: TGTGCCAGCAGCAAGGACAGGGAGGGCTATGGCTACACCTTC. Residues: CASSKDREGYGYTF.

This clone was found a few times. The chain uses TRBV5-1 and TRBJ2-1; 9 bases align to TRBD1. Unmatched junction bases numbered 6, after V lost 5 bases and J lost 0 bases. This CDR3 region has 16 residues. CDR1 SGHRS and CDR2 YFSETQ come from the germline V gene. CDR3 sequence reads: CASRPTGGSSYNEQFF. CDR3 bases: TGCGCCAGCAGACCGACAGGGGGTAGCTCCTACAATGAGCAGTTCTTC.

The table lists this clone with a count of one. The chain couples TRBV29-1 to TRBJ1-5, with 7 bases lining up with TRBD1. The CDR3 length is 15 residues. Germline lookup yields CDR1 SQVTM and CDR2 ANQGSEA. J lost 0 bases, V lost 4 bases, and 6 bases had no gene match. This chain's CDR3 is CSVVEDRNSNQPQHF. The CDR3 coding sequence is TGCAGCGTTGTGGAGGACAGGAATAGCAATCAGCCCCAGCATTTT.

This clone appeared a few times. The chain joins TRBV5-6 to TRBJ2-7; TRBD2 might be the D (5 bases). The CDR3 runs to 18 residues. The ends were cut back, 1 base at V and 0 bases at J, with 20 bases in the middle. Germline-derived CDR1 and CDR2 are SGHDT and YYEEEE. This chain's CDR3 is CASSLSGPGFKISYEQYF. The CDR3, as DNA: TGTGCCAGCAGCTTGTCGGGCCCGGGGTTCAAAATCTCCTACGAGCAGTACTTC.

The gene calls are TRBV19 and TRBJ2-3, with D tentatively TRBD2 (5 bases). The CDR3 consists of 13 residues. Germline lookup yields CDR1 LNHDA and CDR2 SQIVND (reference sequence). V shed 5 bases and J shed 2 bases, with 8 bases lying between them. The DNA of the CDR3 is TGTGCCAGTAGTGAGGGCCACACAGATACGCAGTATTTT. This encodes CASSEGHTDTQYF.